These 21 T cell receptor beta chains were sequenced from one sample in a study of cytomegalovirus exposure and HLA in healthy donors (dated by TCRdb to the late 2010s). Library generation was performed with the immunoSEQ multiplex PCR assay. A mixture of 60 forward primers for TCR Vbeta segments and 13 reverse primers for TCR Jbeta segments was used in the multiplex PCR. TCRdb took over this immuneACCESS table, retaining in-frame rearrangements with V and J assigned. Such tables are incomplete; in checked studies, under half of the missing clones stem from an unresolved V gene, and the remainder is unexplained. In all, the sample holds roughly 150,000 clones, and 75% to 90% of those were seen once. The biggest ten clones account for 1.5% to 2% of the sample. The sequenced sample was PBMCs. These receptors all stem from a woman between 18 and 29 years old in good health and CMV-seronegative.

The chain employs TRBV6-1 and TRBJ1-2; 10 bases map to TRBD1. Germline CDR1 reads MNHNS; CDR2 reads SASEGT. CDR3 length: 14 amino acids. V gave up 6 bases and J gave up 2 bases; unmatched junction bases: 3. The CDR3 loop is CASRGQGRNYGYTF. The CDR3 DNA follows: TGTGCCAGCAGGGGACAGGGGAGAAACTATGGCTACACCTTC.

This chain uses TRBV27 with TRBJ2-2; D gene uncertain. Germline V CDR1 and CDR2: MNHEY, SMNVEV (reference sequence). The CDR3 runs to 12 residues. V shed 6 bases and J shed 5 bases, with 7 bases lying between them. Written as DNA, the CDR3 is TGTGCCAGCAGCCCGGTTACCGGGGAGCTGTTTTTT. It is translated as CASSPVTGELFF.

CDR3 residues: CASSGGSGGAVTEQFF. CDR3 nucleotides: TGTGCCAGCAGCGGAGGAAGCGGGGGGGCCGTTACCGAGCAGTTCTTC. The chain recombines TRBV9 with TRBJ2-1; TRBD2 matches at 10 bases. CDR3 length equals 16 residues. Germline CDR1 reads SGDLS; CDR2 reads YYNGEE. V shed 3 bases, J shed 10 bases, and the junction held 13 bases outside the gene matches.

The rearrangement links TRBV18 to TRBJ2-7; no clear D gene. V was clipped by 3 bases and J by 2 bases, with 8 bases between them. CDR1 is KGHSH and CDR2 is LQKENI in the germline V gene. The CDR3 contains 13 residues. The CDR3 DNA reads TGTGCCAGCTCACCTCCAGATACCTACGAGCAGTACTTC. It encodes CASSPPDTYEQYF. The full variable domain, in which reference TRBV18 and TRBJ2-7 provide the parts outside the CDR3, is NAGVMQNPRHLVRRRGQEARLRCSPMKGHSHVYWYRQLPEEGLKFMVYLQKENIIDESGMPKERFSAEFPKEGPSILRIQQVVRGDSAAYFCASSPPDTYEQYFGPGTRLTVT.

V is TRBV9 and J is TRBJ2-5, with D possibly matching TRBD2 (5 bases). Germline V CDR1 and CDR2: SGDLS, YYNGEE. V dropped 3 bases and J dropped 1 base, with 10 bases sitting between them. There are 14 residues in the CDR3. CDR3 DNA sequence: TGTGCCAGCAGCGGGGAGTACCCCCAAGAGACCCAGTACTTC. Its protein product is CASSGEYPQETQYF.

The V and J genes are TRBV7-6 and TRBJ2-3, with 9 bases lining up with TRBD1. The germline V gene encodes CDR1 SGHVS and CDR2 FNYEAQ. V lost 3 bases and J lost 4; bases outside the gene matches: 2. The CDR3 covers 14 residues. The CDR3, as DNA: TGTGCCAGCAGCTTTAGACAGGGGGCAGATACGCAGTATTTT. Translated: CASSFRQGADTQYF.

The chain joins TRBV28 to TRBJ2-7; D perhaps matches TRBD1 (6 bases). The CDR3 covers 13 residues. The germline gives CDR1 MDHEN, CDR2 SYDVKM. V was cut by 7 bases and J by 0 bases, with 10 bases left in between. This CDR3 is CASTRTASYEQYF. For the CDR3, the DNA is TGTGCCAGCACTCGGACAGCCTCCTACGAGCAGTACTTC.

The sample holds a few counts of this clone. This chain links TRBV15 with TRBJ1-1; TRBD1 matches at 11 bases. From germline, CDR1 is LNHNV and CDR2 YYDKDF (reference sequence). This CDR3 comprises 15 residues. Losses at the gene ends were 8 bases for V and 5 bases for J; bases not matched to a gene: 10. The CDR3 sequence is CATSSGTGGLTEAFF. CDR3 nucleotide sequence: TGTGCCACCTCATCCGGGACAGGGGGATTGACTGAAGCTTTCTTT.

The chain has TRBV7-8 and TRBJ2-7; D not resolved. Germline V gene sequence: CDR1 SGHVS, CDR2 FQNEAQ. The CDR3 totals 13 residues. Trimming shortened V by 5 bases and J by 4 bases, and 12 bases separated the two germline ends. CDR3 nucleotides: TGTGCCAGCAGCCTCCCCCCTATATACGAGCAGTACTTC. As protein: CASSLPPIYEQYF.

This clone was counted a few times. The chain combines TRBV2 with TRBJ1-4; the match to TRBD1 covers 7 bases. The CDR3 length is 14 residues. Germline V gene sequence: CDR1 SNHLY, CDR2 FYNNEI. The V gene end was trimmed by 6 bases and the J gene end by 5 bases; junction bases not matched to a gene: 6. CDR3 nucleotides: TGTGCCAGCAGCCAGACAGGGAGGAATGAAAAACTGTTTTTT. Residues: CASSQTGRNEKLFF. The full variable domain, with the rest looked up from reference TRBV2 and TRBJ1-4, is EPEVTQTPSHQVTQMGQEVILRCVPISNHLYFYWYRQILGQKVEFLVSFYNNEISEKSEIFDDQFSVERPDGSNFTLKIRSTKLEDSAMYFCASSQTGRNEKLFFGSGTQLSVL.

The genes are TRBV4-1 and TRBJ1-5; possible D gene TRBD1, 5 bases. Germline V gene data show CDR1 as MGHRA and CDR2 as YSYEKL. Trimming stripped 0 bases from V and 4 bases from J, with 22 bases between. CDR3 length: 19 amino acids. The CDR3 protein is CASSQDPHDRYLANQPQHF. The CDR3 DNA is TGCGCCAGCAGCCAAGATCCCCATGACAGATACCTAGCGAATCAGCCCCAGCATTTT.

The chain recombines TRBV11-2 with TRBJ1-1; possibly TRBD1 for D (6 bases). Trimming took 6 bases from V and 4 from J, leaving 12 bases between them. The CDR3 contains 13 residues. Looked up from germline, CDR1 is SGHAT and CDR2 is FQNNGV. DNA for the CDR3: TGTGCCAGCAGGACACCACAGGGCACTGAAGCTTTCTTT. Translated, it gives CASRTPQGTEAFF.

The chain has TRBV19 and TRBJ2-7; 10 bases line up with TRBD2. The CDR3 spans 17 residues. CDR1 and CDR2 from the germline V gene are LNHDA and SQIVND (reference sequence). The V gene end was trimmed by 3 bases and the J gene end by 1 base; junction bases not matched to a gene: 9. The CDR3 reads CASSISPLAGVSYEQYF. For the CDR3, the DNA is TGTGCCAGTAGTATTTCCCCGCTAGCGGGAGTATCCTACGAGCAGTACTTC.

V usage is TRBV5-1 and J usage is TRBJ2-5, with 9 bases lining up with TRBD2. The CDR3 has 15 amino acids. Germline V gene data show CDR1 as SGHRS and CDR2 as YFSETQ. V was clipped by 0 bases and J by 3 bases; unmatched bases: 3. The CDR3 region is CASSLGLAEKETQYF. The CDR3, as DNA: TGCGCCAGCAGCTTGGGACTAGCGGAGAAAGAGACCCAGTACTTC.

The chain is built from TRBV7-2 and TRBJ1-1; the D is unclear. The CDR3 contains 14 residues. V was clipped by 1 base and J by 4 bases, with 10 bases between them. Germline V lookup: CDR1 SGHTA, CDR2 FQGNSA. The CDR3 DNA reads as TGTGCCAGCAGCTTAGGGGCAGGCCGCACTGAAGCTTTCTTT. It translates to CASSLGAGRTEAFF.

Comment on this clone: At the DNA level, this CDR3 is encoded by other sequences in the same sample as well. The V call is TRBV25-1, the J call TRBJ2-1, with 9 bases matching TRBD1. The germline V gene encodes CDR1 MGHDK and CDR2 SYGVNS. The CDR3 extends over 15 amino acids. The V segment lost 4 bases and the J segment 7 bases; nucleotides outside the gene matches: 8. In nucleotides, the CDR3 is TGTGCCAGCAGTGCTTCCGGGACAGGGAGAAATGAGCAGTTCTTC. Protein sequence: CASSASGTGRNEQFF.

The chain employs TRBV27 and TRBJ2-7; D perhaps matches TRBD1 (6 bases). Germline loops: CDR1 MNHEY, CDR2 SMNVEV (reference sequence). Trimming pared 6 bases from V and 4 bases from J, leaving 22 bases between. CDR3 length: 16 amino acids. CDR3 loop: CASSGVGGQSRYEQYF. The CDR3 DNA follows: TGTGCCAGCAGCGGGGTAGGCGGACAGAGTCGGTACGAGCAGTACTTC.

The CDR3 sequence is CASSLRLAGGGEQFF. As DNA, the CDR3 is TGTGCCAGCAGCTTGAGGCTAGCGGGAGGTGGCGAGCAGTTCTTC. The chain uses TRBV5-4 and TRBJ2-1; TRBD2 matches 11 bases. V lost 1 base, J lost 10 bases, and 7 bases stayed unmatched. The CDR3 loop spans 15 amino acids. Per germline, CDR1 SGHNT and CDR2 YYREEE (reference sequence).

J is TRBJ2-3 and V is TRBV7-9, with D possibly being TRBD1 (6 bases). This CDR3 has 14 residues. The V end was cut by 1 base, the J end by 1 base, with 6 bases between. Germline V CDR1 and CDR2: SEHNR, FQNEAQ (reference sequence). CDR3 in amino acids: CASSLDRGTDTQYF. CDR3 nucleotides: TGTGCCAGCAGCTTAGACAGGGGCACAGATACGCAGTATTTT.

The chain carries TRBV6-4 and TRBJ2-2; 7 bases align to TRBD1. Losses at the gene ends were 0 bases for V and 7 bases for J; bases not matched to a gene: 2. Germline V CDR1 and CDR2: MRHNA, SNTAGT. This CDR3 contains 14 residues. The CDR3 protein is CASSDSSGGGELFF. CDR3 DNA: TGTGCCAGCAGTGACTCATCAGGGGGCGGGGAGCTGTTTTTT.

The table lists this clone with a count of one. V and J are TRBV27 and TRBJ2-5; a possible D gene is TRBD1 (5 bases). Germline assignment: CDR1 MNHEY and CDR2 SMNVEV (reference sequence). V was trimmed by 1 base and J by 3 bases, leaving 9 bases between them. This CDR3 has 14 amino acids. The CDR3 loop is CASSLYPGKETQYF. The CDR3 DNA reads TGTGCCAGCAGTTTATACCCAGGGAAAGAGACCCAGTACTTC.